The 4 T cell receptor beta chains reported below all come from one sample, sequenced in a study of T-cell reconstitution after alpha-beta-depleted transplantation in children. Library preparation (for TCRbeta) was performed with unique molecular identifiers. TCRdb itself ran the PCR reads through MiXCR, one entry per CDR3 protein. Of hundreds of thousands of distinct CDR3 sequences listed, around 17% were seen once; the top ten hold under 1.2%. The material was PBMCs from the stem cell graft donor, obtained from the stem cell graft. The receptors stem from a human donor who donated a stem cell graft to a child with acute myeloid leukemia.

Ten or more counts support this clonotype. This CDR3 reads CSVGQGSDSPLHF. CDR3 in DNA: TGCAGCGTTGGCCAGGGGTCCGATTCACCCCTCCACTTT. The rearrangement links TRBV29-1 to TRBJ1-6, with D maybe TRBD1 (6 bases). Trimming removed 4 bases from V and 8 bases from J, with 12 bases in between. The length of the CDR3 is 13 residues. Per the germline V gene, CDR1 is SQVTM and CDR2 is ANQGSEA.

This clonotype occurred many times. The chain carries TRBV20-1 and TRBJ2-3; D unclear. Trimming left V 3 bases short and J 0 bases short, with 7 bases between. Germline-derived CDR1 and CDR2 are DFQATT and SNEGSKA (reference sequence). This CDR3 has 13 amino acids. The CDR3 DNA reads as TGCAGTGCTAGGAGCGACAGCACAGATACGCAGTATTTT. Translation: CSARSDSTDTQYF.

The chain links TRBV21-1 to TRBJ1-4; TRBD1, the table's D call, was not compared with the DNA. TRBV21-1 corresponds to a pseudogene. The CDR3 has 18 residues. Here the CDR3 DNA reads TGTGCCAGCAGCAAATTCACAGGTGAAAACGCACGAAATGAAAAACTGTTTTTT. Protein sequence: CASSKFTGENARNEKLFF.

In this sample, this clonotype turned up a few times. The rearrangement joins TRBV30 to TRBJ2-7; D is ambiguous. The V and J ends lost 0 bases and 3 bases respectively, with 6 bases between them. The germline CDR1 and CDR2 sequences are GTSNPN and SVGIG (reference sequence). This CDR3 has 12 residues. The CDR3 DNA is TGTGCCTGGAGTGTCCCCGGCTACGAGCAGTACTTC. Translated, it gives CAWSVPGYEQYF. The full variable domain, its missing parts supplied by reference TRBV30 and TRBJ2-7, is SQTIHQWPATLVQPVGSPLSLECTVEGTSNPNLYWYRQAAGRGLQLLFYSVGIGQISSEVPQNLSASRPQDRQFILSSKKLLLSDSGFYLCAWSVPGYEQYFGPGTRLTVT.